Reported below is one T cell receptor beta chain. These data originate in a study of T cell responses to AZD1222 COVID-19 vaccine. CDR1 MGHRA and CDR2 YSYEKL come from the germline V gene. Trimming shortened V by 0 bases and J by 6 bases, and 21 bases separated the two germline ends. The CDR3 sequence is 17 residues long. Some clones are missing from TCRdb's copy, which holds only in-frame ones; the method was immunoSEQ multiplex PCR. Among 150,000 to 200,000 clones listed, almost 95% were seen once. This sequence originates from an adult in good health. This specimen consisted of peripheral blood, obtained on day 0 of AZD1222 vaccination. The J gene is TRBJ2-7, the V gene TRBV4-1; D unresolved. For the CDR3, the DNA is TGCGCCAGCAGCCAAGATTCGTCCCGGTATAGGACCGGCGAGCAGTACTTC. Translation gives CASSQDSSRYRTGEQYF.